The clone carrying this T cell receptor (beta chain) was picked up one time. The entry originates in a study of blood T cell repertoires in COVID-19. The wider study: Sites in the United States, Italy and Spain provided acute and convalescent COVID-19 samples.

Profiling relied on immunoSEQ multiplex PCR, and the TCRdb table lists in-frame clones only, not all of them. This sample has under 150,000 clones; over 75% occur once, and the top ten carry about 2%. Per germline, CDR1 MNHNY and CDR2 SVGAGI (reference sequence). This CDR3 spans 13 amino acids. After removal of 7 bases from V and 8 bases from J, the junction contained 4 bases not matched to a gene. The sequencing input was peripheral blood. This chain joins TRBV6-6 and TRBJ1-4, with TRBD1 matching 10 bases. This receptor was taken from a man in his 70s with active COVID-19. The CDR3 bases are TGTGCCAGCAACCGGGACAGGGGAGAAAAACTGTTTTTT. Translation: CASNRDRGEKLFF.